This is a list of T cell receptor beta chains from one sample in a study of T cell responses to AZD1222 COVID-19 vaccine. TCRdb keeps only in-frame clones here, not all; method: immunoSEQ multiplex PCR. The top ten clones hold about 1.3% of a sample with around 160,000 clones, 90% to 95% of them seen once. Sequenced material: peripheral blood, taken on day 0 of AZD1222 vaccination. These receptors originate from an adult in good health. Both conserved end residues are part of each CDR3. The order of the fields is V gene, J gene, clone size, D gene, CDR3 protein, CDR3 DNA. The D gene is left open where the match is weak. Size tells how often a clone was seen (once, few, many) or the class of an expanded clone, and some rows leave it out.

v_call: TRBV19
j_call: TRBJ2-2
clone_size: NA
d_call: NA
cdr3_aa: CASSRHITGELFF
cdr3_nt: TGTGCCAGTAGCAGACATATAACCGGGGAGCTGTTTTTT

v_call: TRBV19
j_call: TRBJ1-5
clone_size: NA
d_call: NA
cdr3_aa: CASSSGGSNQPQHF
cdr3_nt: TGTGCCAGTAGTAGTGGGGGGAGCAATCAGCCCCAGCATTTT

v_call: TRBV12-5
j_call: TRBJ2-1
clone_size: NA
d_call: TRBD2
cdr3_aa: CASGFAGGQFF
cdr3_nt: TGTGCTAGTGGTTTTGCGGGGGGGCAGTTCTTC

v_call: TRBV11-3
j_call: TRBJ2-1
clone_size: NA
d_call: NA
cdr3_aa: CASSLIVGNEQFF
cdr3_nt: TGTGCCAGCAGCTTAATCGTTGGCAATGAGCAGTTCTTC

v_call: TRBV11-3
j_call: TRBJ2-3
clone_size: NA
d_call: TRBD1
cdr3_aa: CASSADRGWADTQYF
cdr3_nt: TGTGCCAGCAGCGCGGACAGGGGATGGGCAGATACGCAGTATTTT

v_call: TRBV15
j_call: TRBJ2-1
clone_size: NA
d_call: TRBD2
cdr3_aa: CATSRGASRENYEQFF
cdr3_nt: TGTGCCACCAGCAGAGGGGCGTCGCGGGAGAACTATGAGCAGTTCTTC

v_call: TRBV11-2
j_call: TRBJ2-1
clone_size: NA
d_call: NA
cdr3_aa: CASSLPERTSYNEQFF
cdr3_nt: TGTGCCAGCAGCCTCCCCGAGCGAACCTCCTACAATGAGCAGTTCTTC

v_call: TRBV24-1
j_call: TRBJ2-1
clone_size: NA
d_call: NA
cdr3_aa: CATIGTQDNEQFF
cdr3_nt: TGTGCCACCATCGGGACACAGGACAATGAGCAGTTCTTC

v_call: TRBV7-9
j_call: TRBJ2-7
clone_size: once
d_call: NA
cdr3_aa: CASSKPGPAVYEQYF
cdr3_nt: TGTGCCAGCAGCAAACCCGGACCGGCCGTCTACGAGCAGTACTTC

v_call: TRBV6-2/TRBV6-3
j_call: TRBJ2-1
clone_size: NA
d_call: TRBD2
cdr3_aa: CASSMGLAGFNEQFF
cdr3_nt: TGTGCCAGCAGTATGGGACTAGCGGGATTCAATGAGCAGTTCTTC

v_call: TRBV20-1
j_call: TRBJ2-3
clone_size: NA
d_call: TRBD2
cdr3_aa: CSASPPAGGIADTQYF
cdr3_nt: TGCAGTGCTAGTCCCCCCGCGGGGGGCATCGCAGATACGCAGTATTTT

v_call: TRBV6-4
j_call: TRBJ2-2
clone_size: NA
d_call: TRBD1
cdr3_aa: CASSRQGNTGELFF
cdr3_nt: TGTGCCAGCAGCAGACAGGGAAACACCGGGGAGCTGTTTTTT

v_call: TRBV3-1/TRBV3-2
j_call: TRBJ2-5
clone_size: NA
d_call: NA
cdr3_aa: CASSQVRVRETQYF
cdr3_nt: TGTGCCAGCAGCCAAGTACGGGTTCGAGAGACCCAGTACTTC

v_call: TRBV21-1
j_call: TRBJ1-1
clone_size: NA
d_call: NA
cdr3_aa: CASSNRGPEAFF
cdr3_nt: TGTGCCAGCAGCAACAGGGGTCCTGAAGCTTTCTTT